These 31 T cell receptor beta chains came from one sample sequenced in a study of T cell responses to AZD1222 COVID-19 vaccine. Some clones are missing from TCRdb's copy, which holds only in-frame ones; the method was immunoSEQ multiplex PCR. The sample holds fewer than 120,000 clones, 70% to 90% seen once. The material sequenced was peripheral blood, taken 28 days after the second AZD1222 dose. The source is an adult who received the AZD1222 COVID-19 vaccine.

This chain uses TRBV6-5 with TRBJ2-3, with TRBD1 identical over 7 bases. The V gene's germline CDR1 is MNHEY and CDR2 SVGAGI. This CDR3 is 14 amino acids long. J gave up 2 bases and V 5 bases, and 4 bases lay outside the gene matches. The CDR3 is CASSQGQFTDTQYF. The CDR3 region has the DNA TGTGCCAGCAGTCAGGGACAGTTCACAGATACGCAGTATTTT.

This clone is a singleton in its sample. V gene TRBV19 combines with J gene TRBJ2-3, with TRBD1 matching over 10 bases. V shed 4 bases, J shed 6 bases, and the junction held 7 bases outside the gene matches. CDR1 LNHDA and CDR2 SQIVND come from the germline V gene (reference sequence). This CDR3 comprises 15 residues. The CDR3 region is CASSKRDRGLDTQYF. Here the CDR3 DNA reads TGTGCCAGTAGTAAGCGGGACAGGGGTTTGGATACGCAGTATTTT.

The chain uses TRBV5-1 and TRBJ1-1; TRBD1 agrees at 9 bases. This CDR3 contains 14 residues. Germline loops: CDR1 SGHRS, CDR2 YFSETQ. V was pared by 9 bases and J by 1 base, with 7 bases of the junction left unmatched. The CDR3: CATRGTGKNTEAFF. The DNA for the CDR3 is TGCGCCACCCGAGGGACAGGGAAGAACACTGAAGCTTTCTTT.

The chain has TRBV6-6 and TRBJ2-4; D may be TRBD1 (5 bases). V was clipped by 2 bases and J by 6 bases, with 8 bases between them. The CDR3 runs to 13 residues. Germline-derived CDR1 and CDR2 are MNHNY and SVGAGI (reference sequence). The CDR3 here is CASSYGAGNIQYF. CDR3 DNA sequence: TGTGCCAGCAGTTACGGGGCAGGAAACATTCAGTACTTC.

V usage is TRBV4-1 and J usage is TRBJ1-2; no reliable D call. This CDR3 region has 12 residues. Germline V gene data show CDR1 as MGHRA and CDR2 as YSYEKL. Trimming pared 3 bases from V and 4 bases from J, leaving 6 bases between. As DNA, the CDR3 is TGCGCCAGCAGCCAGGAGTTCTATGGCTACACCTTC. The encoded protein is CASSQEFYGYTF.

The chain links TRBV28 to TRBJ1-5, with a weak D call TRBD1 (6 bases). CDR1 and CDR2 from the germline V gene are MDHEN and SYDVKM. V gave up 7 bases and J gave up 7 bases, with 20 bases separating them. The CDR3 loop spans 15 amino acids. CDR3 region: CASNPGGGLLQPQHF. CDR3 bases: TGTGCCAGCAACCCAGGAGGGGGTCTTTTACAGCCCCAGCATTTT.

The chain recombines TRBV27 with TRBJ1-6, with D hard to call. Trimming took 2 bases from V and 5 from J, leaving 7 bases between them. Germline CDR1 MNHEY, CDR2 SMNVEV (reference sequence). This CDR3 comprises 14 residues. For the CDR3, the DNA is TGTGCCAGCAGTTTACGGGCTAATAATTCACCCCTCCACTTT. Residues: CASSLRANNSPLHF.

This clone occurred once. V is TRBV28 and J is TRBJ1-6; D is ambiguous. The CDR3 consists of 16 residues. Deletions cut 0 bases from V and 11 bases from J, with 17 bases between. CDR1 MDHEN and CDR2 SYDVKM come from the germline V gene. Here the CDR3 reads CASSLWGWLGGAPLHF. The CDR3 DNA follows: TGTGCCAGCAGTTTATGGGGGTGGCTCGGTGGGGCACCCCTCCACTTT. Full variable domain (missing parts from reference TRBV28 and TRBJ1-6): DVKVTQSSRYLVKRTGEKVFLECVQDMDHENMFWYRQDPGLGLRLIYFSYDVKMKEKGDIPEGYSVSREKKERFSLILESASTNQTSMYLCASSLWGWLGGAPLHFGNGTRLTVT.

The chain uses TRBV4-1 and TRBJ2-7; D is ambiguous. Trimming removed 5 bases from V and 6 bases from J, with 14 bases in between. This CDR3 region has 13 residues. In germline, CDR1 is MGHRA, CDR2 YSYEKL. The CDR3 coding sequence is TGCGCCAGCAGCTCCACCCCTTTCGGCGAGCAGTACTTC. As protein: CASSSTPFGEQYF.

This rearrangement joins TRBV6-1 to TRBJ2-3; 7 bases match TRBD2. Germline values: CDR1 MNHNS, CDR2 SASEGT. This CDR3 has 16 amino acids. The V gene end was trimmed by 2 bases and the J gene end by 0 bases; junction bases not matched to a gene: 5. The CDR3 DNA reads as TGTGCCAGCAGTGAATCTAGCGGCGGGAGCACAGATACGCAGTATTTT. It specifies CASSESSGGSTDTQYF.

V gene TRBV5-4 combines with J gene TRBJ2-3; 10 nucleotides agree with TRBD2. The V gene's germline CDR1 is SGHNT and CDR2 YYREEE (reference sequence). J gave up 5 bases and V 2 bases, and 2 bases lay outside the gene matches. This CDR3 spans 14 amino acids. The CDR3 sequence is CASSLAGGGDTQYF. CDR3 DNA: TGTGCCAGCAGCTTAGCGGGAGGGGGAGATACGCAGTATTTT. Full variable domain (remainder filled in from reference TRBV5-4 and TRBJ2-3): ETGVTQSPTHLIKTRGQQVTLRCSSQSGHNTVSWYQQALGQGPQFIFQYYREEENGRGNFPPRFSGLQFPNYSSELNVNALELDDSALYLCASSLAGGGDTQYFGPGTRLTVL.

V and J are TRBV5-1 and TRBJ2-5, with D tentatively TRBD1 (5 bases). Looked up from germline, CDR1 is SGHRS and CDR2 is YFSETQ. This CDR3 spans 14 amino acids. V gave up 0 bases and J gave up 4 bases, with 10 bases separating them. CDR3 coding DNA: TGCGCCAGCAGCTTGGCCATCCAGGGAGAGACCCAGTACTTC. Translated: CASSLAIQGETQYF. The full variable domain, its missing parts supplied by reference TRBV5-1 and TRBJ2-5, is KAGVTQTPRYLIKTRGQQVTLSCSPISGHRSVSWYQQTPGQGLQFLFEYFSETQRNKGNFPGRFSGRQFSNSRSEMNVSTLELGDSALYLCASSLAIQGETQYFGPGTRLLVL.

The chain uses TRBV7-9 and TRBJ1-6; a possible D gene is TRBD1 (6 bases). Germline assignment: CDR1 SEHNR and CDR2 FQNEAQ (reference sequence). V was pared by 5 bases and J by 5 bases, with 13 bases between. The CDR3 consists of 15 residues. The CDR3 DNA reads TGTGCCAGCAGCCCGGGGCAGGGGAATAATTCACCCCTCCACTTT. Translating gives CASSPGQGNNSPLHF.

The chain has TRBV30 and TRBJ1-2; D unclear. The CDR3 extends over 13 amino acids. In germline, CDR1 is GTSNPN, CDR2 SVGIG (reference sequence). The ends were cut back, 1 base at V and 2 bases at J, with 8 bases in the middle. The CDR3 spells CAWSDQLNYGYTF. As DNA, the CDR3 is TGTGCCTGGAGTGATCAGCTCAACTATGGCTACACCTTC.

The genes are TRBV11-3 and TRBJ2-7, with D perhaps TRBD1 (5 bases). Looked up from germline, CDR1 is SGHNT and CDR2 is YENEEA. V gave up 3 bases and J gave up 3 bases, with 18 bases separating them. The CDR3 is 16 residues long. The CDR3 loop is CASSFPQGQTSYEQYF. DNA for the CDR3: TGTGCCAGCAGCTTCCCGCAGGGCCAGACGAGCTACGAGCAGTACTTC.

The chain employs TRBV29-1 and TRBJ2-2, with D possibly matching TRBD2 (5 bases). V was trimmed by 4 bases and J by 9 bases, leaving 18 bases between them. The germline gives CDR1 SQVTM, CDR2 ANQGSEA. This CDR3 contains 14 residues. This CDR3 reads CSVGAHGGIRELFF. CDR3 sequence (DNA): TGCAGCGTTGGCGCCCATGGAGGCATCCGGGAGCTGTTTTTT.

V and J are TRBV27 and TRBJ1-6; tentative D call: TRBD1 (5 bases). V was pared by 6 bases and J by 4 bases, with 7 bases between. Germline V lookup: CDR1 MNHEY, CDR2 SMNVEV (reference sequence). The CDR3 length is 13 residues. For the CDR3, the DNA is TGTGCCAGCAGGAGACAGTATAATTCACCCCTCCACTTT. Protein product: CASRRQYNSPLHF.

The J gene is TRBJ1-3, the V gene TRBV5-5; D gene ambiguous. Trimming took off 0 bases at V and 7 bases at J, with 8 bases between the two ends. The CDR3 is 13 residues long. Germline lookup yields CDR1 SGHKS and CDR2 YYEKEE (reference sequence). The CDR3 DNA follows: TGTGCCAGCAGCTTGGGACTTAGCAACACCATATATTTT. This sequence encodes CASSLGLSNTIYF.

The rearrangement links TRBV2 to TRBJ1-4; D gene ambiguous. The CDR3 extends over 15 amino acids. Germline V gene lookup returns CDR1 SNHLY and CDR2 FYNNEI. Trimming took off 8 bases at V and 4 bases at J, with 17 bases between the two ends. CDR3 sequence reads: CASVGPLLGNEKLFF. CDR3 DNA sequence: TGTGCCAGCGTCGGGCCGCTCCTTGGTAATGAAAAACTGTTTTTT.

V usage is TRBV28 and J usage is TRBJ2-7; 7 bases are shared with TRBD1. Germline-derived CDR1 and CDR2 are MDHEN and SYDVKM. The V gene end was trimmed by 6 bases and the J gene end by 3 bases; junction bases not matched to a gene: 5. The CDR3 consists of 13 residues. Written as DNA, the CDR3 is TGTGCCAGCAGAAGGACAGGCGTCTACGAGCAGTACTTC. Its protein is CASRRTGVYEQYF.

CDR3 protein: CASGFDRLGIGYGYTF. CDR3 in DNA: TGTGCTAGTGGTTTCGACAGGTTGGGTATCGGCTATGGCTACACCTTC. This chain links TRBV12-5 with TRBJ1-2, with D possibly being TRBD1 (6 bases). The CDR3 sequence is 16 residues long. The V and J ends lost 3 bases and 4 bases respectively, with 18 bases between them. CDR1 and CDR2 from the germline V gene are LGHNT and FRNRAP.

This clone has a single count. The V call is TRBV5-1, the J call TRBJ1-2, with TRBD1 matching over 7 bases. The CDR3 has 16 amino acids. The germline V gene encodes CDR1 SGHRS and CDR2 YFSETQ. V shed 0 bases, J shed 4 bases, and the junction held 9 bases outside the gene matches. The CDR3 loop reads CASSLAGEGASYGYTF. CDR3 in DNA: TGCGCCAGCAGCTTGGCCGGGGAGGGGGCCAGCTATGGCTACACCTTC.

The chain employs TRBV6-6 and TRBJ1-2; perhaps TRBD1 as D (5 bases). The CDR3 covers 14 residues. Trimming took off 5 bases at V and 5 bases at J, with 15 bases between the two ends. Germline V gene sequence: CDR1 MNHNY, CDR2 SVGAGI (reference sequence). The DNA for the CDR3 is TGTGCCAGCAGTGAGGACACCTTTGGGTATGGCTACACCTTC. Residues: CASSEDTFGYGYTF.

The rearrangement joins TRBV6-5 to TRBJ1-2; D not certain. Germline V gene sequence: CDR1 MNHEY, CDR2 SVGAGI. V lost 6 bases to trimming and J lost 5 bases, with 13 bases between them. This CDR3 spans 13 amino acids. CDR3 DNA: TGTGCCAGCAGGATGTTGGACGGTTATGGCTACACCTTC. Its protein is CASRMLDGYGYTF.

The chain employs TRBV28 and TRBJ1-2, with 10 bases fitting TRBD1. J was trimmed by 6 bases and V by 6 bases; bases with no gene match: 16. Germline CDR1 MDHEN, CDR2 SYDVKM. The length of the CDR3 is 17 residues. In DNA form, the CDR3 reads TGTGCCAGCAGAGAAGACAATTGGGTGGGGACAGGGGATGGCTACACCTTC. Translation gives CASREDNWVGTGDGYTF.

The rearrangement joins TRBV15 to TRBJ1-2, with a tentative D call TRBD1 (5 bases). Trimming left V 3 bases short and J 2 bases short, with 10 bases between. The CDR3 has 14 amino acids. Germline CDR1 is LNHNV and CDR2 is YYDKDF (reference sequence). CDR3 region: CATSSRDGNYGYTF. The CDR3 region has the DNA TGTGCCACCAGCAGCCGGGACGGCAACTATGGCTACACCTTC.

The rearrangement joins TRBV5-8 to TRBJ1-3; the D is unclear. This CDR3 has 14 amino acids. The V gene's germline CDR1 is SGHTS and CDR2 YDEGEE. V was shortened by 4 bases and J by 2 bases, with 10 bases between the two germline ends. CDR3 nucleotide sequence: TGTGCCAGCAGCAGCCAGTGGGCTGGAAACACCATATATTTT. Protein product: CASSSQWAGNTIYF.

The V gene is TRBV11-2, the J gene TRBJ1-2, with D tentatively TRBD1 (6 bases). The V and J ends lost 5 bases and 4 bases respectively, with 11 bases between them. CDR3 size: 13 residues. Looked up from germline, CDR1 is SGHAT and CDR2 is FQNNGV. CDR3 region: CASSPDSPYGYTF. DNA of the CDR3: TGTGCCAGCAGCCCGGACAGTCCCTATGGCTACACCTTC. Full variable domain (missing parts from reference TRBV11-2 and TRBJ1-2): EAGVAQSPRYKIIEKRQSVAFWCNPISGHATLYWYQQILGQGPKLLIQFQNNGVVDDSQLPKDRFSAERLKGVDSTLKIQPAKLEDSAVYLCASSPDSPYGYTFGSGTRLTVV.

The chain combines TRBV10-3 with TRBJ1-4; the match to TRBD1 covers 10 bases. The V gene's germline CDR1 is ENHRY and CDR2 SYGVKD. Trimming cost V 0 bases and J 8 bases; bases outside gene matches: 3. The CDR3 runs 15 residues. In DNA, the CDR3 is TGTGCCATCAGTGAGTCGGGACAGGGGATAGAAAAACTGTTTTTT. Translated: CAISESGQGIEKLFF.

The V call is TRBV7-8, the J call TRBJ1-1, with 8 nucleotides matching TRBD1. The germline CDR1 and CDR2 sequences are SGHVS and FQNEAQ. The CDR3 is made up of 15 amino acids. Unmatched junction bases numbered 4, after V lost 3 bases and J lost 1 base. The CDR3 nucleotides are TGTGCCAGCAGCTTCGGCCAGGGGGCGAACACTGAAGCTTTCTTT. Amino acids: CASSFGQGANTEAFF.

The V and J genes are TRBV6-5 and TRBJ1-2; D gene uncertain. Germline-derived CDR1 and CDR2 are MNHEY and SVGAGI. The CDR3 spans 13 residues. The V end was cut by 8 bases, the J end by 3 bases, with 13 bases between. The DNA for the CDR3 is TGTGCCAGCTCCTCCGGGCAGGACTATGGCTACACCTTC. This encodes CASSSGQDYGYTF.